The 25 T cell receptor beta chains presented below share a single source sample, sequenced in a study of OX40 agonist ivuxolimab in advanced cancers. Produced via immunoSEQ multiplex PCR; TCRdb's table is partial and in-frame only. The sample yields around 94,000 clones, around 90% seen once. Material: CD4+ or CD8+ T cells sorted from blood, obtained in a trial of the OX40 agonist ivuxolimab. All receptors derive from an adult with an advanced solid tumor such as melanoma, head and neck, liver or kidney cancer.

The chain uses TRBV19 and TRBJ1-5; 9 bases are a match to TRBD1. The germline gives CDR1 LNHDA, CDR2 SQIVND (reference sequence). J was trimmed by 6 bases and V by 6 bases; bases with no gene match: 6. The CDR3 has 14 residues. CDR3: CASSQQGAGQPQHF. The CDR3 DNA is TGTGCCAGTAGCCAACAGGGGGCGGGTCAGCCCCAGCATTTT.

This clone was seen once. Mismatch with germline at one junction end may stem from a read error. The chain carries TRBV7-7 and TRBJ2-1, with TRBD1 matching over 8 bases. Per the germline V gene, CDR1 is SSHAT and CDR2 is FNYEAQ (reference sequence). CDR3 size: 15 residues. CDR3 amino acids: CASSLGQGGYNEQFF. The CDR3 DNA follows: TGTGCTAGCAGCTTAGGACAGGGCGGCTACAATGAGCAGTTCTTC.

The J gene is TRBJ2-1, the V gene TRBV9; D gene uncertain. V lost 4 bases and J 6 bases, leaving 14 bases between the germline ends. There are 14 residues in the CDR3. Germline V gene sequence: CDR1 SGDLS, CDR2 YYNGEE. The CDR3 DNA reads as TGTGCCAGCAGCCAGATTGCCGGACCCAATGAGCAGTTCTTC. Translated: CASSQIAGPNEQFF.

The chain links TRBV9 to TRBJ2-1; TRBD2 aligns across 12 bases. Germline CDR1 reads SGDLS; CDR2 reads YYNGEE. The CDR3 is made up of 15 amino acids. Losses at the gene ends were 4 bases for V and 8 bases for J; bases not matched to a gene: 7. The CDR3 spells CASSLLAGGGDEQFF. CDR3 in DNA: TGTGCCAGCAGCCTACTAGCGGGAGGAGGCGATGAGCAGTTCTTC. Based on the CDR3 plus reference TRBV9 and TRBJ2-1, the full variable domain is DSGVTQTPKHLITATGQRVTLRCSPRSGDLSVYWYQQSLDQGLQFLIQYYNGEERAKGNILERFSAQQFPDLHSELNLSSLELGDSALYFCASSLLAGGGDEQFFGPGTRLTVL.

The chain uses TRBV19 and TRBJ2-6, with D uncertain. V was trimmed by 7 bases and J by 0 bases, leaving 7 bases between them. The CDR3 has 14 residues. From germline, CDR1 is LNHDA and CDR2 SQIVND (reference sequence). CDR3 in amino acids: CASNPGSGANVLTF. CDR3 coding DNA: TGTGCCAGTAATCCGGGCTCTGGGGCCAACGTCCTGACTTTC.

The J gene is TRBJ1-6, the V gene TRBV5-1, with a possible D match to TRBD1 (6 bases). Germline CDR1 reads SGHRS; CDR2 reads YFSETQ. The CDR3 has 15 amino acids. V was pared by 0 bases and J by 5 bases, with 9 bases between. As DNA, the CDR3 is TGCGCCAGCAGCTTGGTCCAGGGGAATAATTCACCCCTCCACTTT. It yields the protein CASSLVQGNNSPLHF.

As regards this clone: The same CDR3 also results from other DNA sequences found in this sample. J is TRBJ2-2 and V is TRBV5-1; perhaps D is TRBD1 or TRBD2 (7 bases each). The CDR3 spans 15 residues. Germline loops: CDR1 SGHRS, CDR2 YFSETQ. Trimming cost V 0 bases and J 6 bases, with 12 bases left between them. In DNA form, the CDR3 reads TGCGCCAGCAGCTTGGCCCAGGGGGGGGCCGGGGAGCTGTTTTTT. Translated: CASSLAQGGAGELFF.

The sample holds a few counts of this clone. V gene TRBV29-1 combines with J gene TRBJ1-1; 8 nucleotides match TRBD1. The CDR3 spans 13 residues. Trimming removed 4 bases from V and 3 bases from J; junction bases left unmatched: 4. CDR1 and CDR2 from the germline V gene are SQVTM and ANQGSEA. The CDR3 loop reads CSVGQGADTEAFF. The CDR3 DNA sequence: TGCAGCGTTGGGCAGGGGGCGGACACTGAAGCTTTCTTT. The entire variable domain, with the rest obtained from reference TRBV29-1 and TRBJ1-1, is as follows: SAVISQKPSRDICQRGTSLTIQCQVDSQVTMMFWYRQQPGQSLTLIATANQGSEATYESGFVIDKFPISRPNLTFSTLTVSNMSPEDSSIYLCSVGQGADTEAFFGQGTRLTVV.

Remarks on this clone: Other DNA sequences in the same sample also yield this CDR3. The genes are TRBV6-5 and TRBJ2-1; tentatively, D is TRBD1 (6 bases). Per the germline V gene, CDR1 is MNHEY and CDR2 is SVGAGI. V was trimmed by 6 bases and J by 9 bases, leaving 12 bases between them. This CDR3 region has 12 residues. The CDR3 sequence is CASSNRVGEQFF. CDR3 nucleotides: TGTGCCAGCAGCAACAGGGTGGGTGAGCAGTTCTTC.

This chain links TRBV18 with TRBJ1-2; D is perhaps TRBD1 (6 bases). Germline CDR1 is KGHSH and CDR2 is LQKENI. The CDR3 totals 14 residues. V was clipped by 3 bases and J by 4 bases, with 12 bases between them. The CDR3 bases are TGTGCCAGCTCACCTTCGGACAGACCCTATGGCTACACCTTC. This gives the protein CASSPSDRPYGYTF.

The CDR3 bases are TGTGCCAGCAGCACCGCCGAACTGACAGGTTCTGACTATGGCTACACCTTC. This translates into CASSTAELTGSDYGYTF. This chain connects TRBV7-9 to TRBJ1-2; D perhaps matches TRBD1 (6 bases). Germline V gene lookup returns CDR1 SEHNR and CDR2 FQNEAQ (reference sequence). Trimming removed 5 bases at V and 3 bases at J, with 22 bases between. The CDR3 spans 17 residues. Full variable domain (remainder filled in from reference TRBV7-9 and TRBJ1-2): DTGVSQNPRHKITKRGQNVTFRCDPISEHNRLYWYRQTLGQGPEFLTYFQNEAQLEKSRLLSDRFSAERPKGSFSTLEIQRTEQGDSAMYLCASSTAELTGSDYGYTFGSGTRLTVV.

About this clone itself: The conserved final phenylalanine or tryptophan is absent from the CDR3, which likely points to a read error. The DNA is left out, because the CDR3 cannot be placed on it with certainty; the CDR3 is given as TCRdb lists it. This rearrangement joins TRBV21-1 to TRBJ2-7; the table's D gene call, TRBD2, was not cross checked with the DNA. TRBV21-1 constitutes a pseudogene. The CDR3 is 9 amino acids in total, end residues counted. CDR3 protein: CASSKLGRD.

The chain joins TRBV5-1 to TRBJ2-7; the D is unclear. Per germline, CDR1 SGHRS and CDR2 YFSETQ. This CDR3 region has 15 residues. Between the trimmed V and J ends, which lost 1 base and 2 bases, there was a span of 13 bases. CDR3 in DNA: TGCGCCAGCAGCTTGCTCTCCTCAGGTACCTACGAGCAGTACTTC. It specifies CASSLLSSGTYEQYF. Drawing the rest from reference TRBV5-1 and TRBJ2-7, the complete variable domain is KAGVTQTPRYLIKTRGQQVTLSCSPISGHRSVSWYQQTPGQGLQFLFEYFSETQRNKGNFPGRFSGRQFSNSRSEMNVSTLELGDSALYLCASSLLSSGTYEQYFGPGTRLTVT.

The chain uses TRBV5-1 and TRBJ2-7; 9 bases match TRBD1. V gave up 4 bases and J gave up 3 bases; unmatched junction bases: 8. Germline-derived CDR1 and CDR2 are SGHRS and YFSETQ. The CDR3 runs 15 residues. The CDR3: CASSPRDREDYEQYF. The CDR3 nucleotides read TGCGCCAGCAGCCCCCGGGACAGGGAAGACTACGAGCAGTACTTC.

The chain uses TRBV11-2 and TRBJ2-5; D is unclear. V dropped 0 bases and J dropped 2 bases, with 4 bases sitting between them. This CDR3 region has 13 residues. Germline V lookup: CDR1 SGHAT, CDR2 FQNNGV. The CDR3 DNA is TGTGCCAGCAGCTTAGATCCACAAGAGACCCAGTACTTC. This translates into CASSLDPQETQYF.

The rearrangement uses TRBV6-1 and TRBJ2-2; D not resolved. V lost 2 bases, J lost 8 bases, and 15 bases lay in between. The CDR3 consists of 15 residues. Germline V gene lookup returns CDR1 MNHNS and CDR2 SASEGT. The DNA of the CDR3 is TGTGCCAGCAGTGAACCGGGCACCCGGACGGGGGAGCTGTTTTTT. Residues: CASSEPGTRTGELFF.

This chain links TRBV27 with TRBJ1-2, with TRBD1 as a possible D gene (5 bases). This CDR3 region has 13 residues. The germline V and J ends were trimmed by 4 bases and 2 bases, with 8 bases remaining between them. Germline-derived CDR1 and CDR2 are MNHEY and SMNVEV (reference sequence). CDR3 loop: CASSSQVNYGYTF. The DNA of the CDR3 is TGTGCCAGCAGTTCACAGGTGAACTATGGCTACACCTTC.

The rearrangement uses TRBV7-2 and TRBJ2-1; 12 nucleotides align to TRBD2. The CDR3 runs 15 residues. Trimming at V came to 5 bases and at J to 5 bases, leaving 4 bases not matched to a gene. Germline-derived CDR1 and CDR2 are SGHTA and FQGNSA. DNA of the CDR3: TGTGCCAGCAGCGAGACTAGCGGGAGTCACAATGAGCAGTTCTTC. Translation: CASSETSGSHNEQFF.

The V gene is TRBV30, the J gene TRBJ2-5, with TRBD1 matching 9 bases. This CDR3 comprises 15 residues. Germline assignment: CDR1 GTSNPN and CDR2 SVGIG (reference sequence). With V trimmed by 0 bases and J by 5 bases, 7 bases remained unmatched. CDR3 DNA: TGTGCCTGGAGTGTCGGGACAGGGTTTCGGGAGACCCAGTACTTC. Translation: CAWSVGTGFRETQYF.

This chain joins TRBV30 and TRBJ1-2; no clear D gene. The V and J ends lost 2 bases and 5 bases respectively, with 6 bases between them. Germline V lookup: CDR1 GTSNPN, CDR2 SVGIG (reference sequence). CDR3 size: 11 residues. DNA for the CDR3: TGTGCCTGGAGTCAAGGGTATGGCTACACCTTC. Translating it yields CAWSQGYGYTF.

The CDR3 DNA sequence: TGTGCCAGCAGCGGGAAGGAAAACGTCGGAAACATTCAGTACTTC. Amino acid sequence: CASSGKENVGNIQYF. The chain employs TRBV5-6 and TRBJ2-4; D gene unclear. The CDR3 is made up of 15 amino acids. The ends were cut back, 4 bases at V and 6 bases at J, with 17 bases in the middle. Per germline, CDR1 SGHDT and CDR2 YYEEEE.

The chain couples TRBV6-5 to TRBJ2-2; no clear D. The CDR3 has 15 amino acids. Germline CDR1 MNHEY, CDR2 SVGAGI. Trimming removed 4 bases from V and 5 bases from J, with 14 bases in between. The CDR3 spells CASSLNSHGTGELFF. CDR3 bases: TGTGCCAGCAGTTTGAACAGTCATGGGACCGGGGAGCTGTTTTTT.

This rearrangement joins TRBV7-2 to TRBJ2-7; D remains unclear. V was trimmed by 1 base and J by 0 bases, leaving 13 bases between them. CDR3 length: 16 residues. Germline lookup yields CDR1 SGHTA and CDR2 FQGNSA. The CDR3 nucleotides read TGTGCCAGCAGCTTAGAGAGTCAGGAGATCTCCTACGAGCAGTACTTC. Encoded protein: CASSLESQEISYEQYF.

The rearrangement links TRBV28 to TRBJ2-4, with TRBD2 as a possible D gene (5 bases). In germline, CDR1 is MDHEN, CDR2 SYDVKM. The CDR3 is 22 residues long. Trimming pared 1 base from V and 2 bases from J, leaving 30 bases between. The CDR3 loop is CASSLLFSGMRAVPASKNIQYF. CDR3 coding DNA: TGTGCCAGCAGTTTATTGTTTTCGGGAATGCGGGCAGTCCCTGCCTCCAAAAACATTCAGTACTTC.

The gene calls are TRBV4-2 and TRBJ2-3; no definite D call. Per germline, CDR1 LGHNA and CDR2 YNFKEQ. CDR3 length equals 16 residues. Trimming removed 4 bases from V and 1 base from J, with 15 bases in between. CDR3 nucleotides: TGTGCCAGCAGCCCGTTTGGGGTCAGTGGCACAGATACGCAGTATTTT. This gives the protein CASSPFGVSGTDTQYF.